Listed here are 27 T cell receptor beta chains from one sample, sequenced in a study of OX40 agonist ivuxolimab in advanced cancers. Generated by immunoSEQ multiplex PCR, the TCRdb table keeps only in-frame clones and is missing some. The sample shows roughly 92,000 clones, around 87% of them seen only once. The material was CD4+ or CD8+ T cells sorted from blood, obtained in a trial of the OX40 agonist ivuxolimab. These receptors originate from an adult with an advanced solid tumor such as melanoma, head and neck, liver or kidney cancer.

The chain recombines TRBV11-2 with TRBJ2-1, with D hard to call. The CDR3 consists of 15 residues. Trimming took off 5 bases at V and 3 bases at J, with 14 bases between the two ends. Germline V gene sequence: CDR1 SGHAT, CDR2 FQNNGV. CDR3 in amino acids: CASSPRNLGYNEQFF. CDR3 DNA sequence: TGTGCCAGCAGCCCCAGGAACCTGGGCTACAATGAGCAGTTCTTC.

V gene TRBV5-1 combines with J gene TRBJ2-1, with 9 bases fitting TRBD2. The CDR3 totals 16 residues. Trimming cost V 1 base and J 0 bases; bases outside gene matches: 2. The germline V gene has CDR1 SGHRS and CDR2 YFSETQ. CDR3: CASSLIAGASYNEQFF. The DNA of the CDR3 is TGCGCCAGCAGCTTGATAGCGGGAGCCTCCTACAATGAGCAGTTCTTC.

The chain recombines TRBV6-5 with TRBJ1-1; D uncertain. The CDR3 loop spans 13 amino acids. Germline V gives CDR1 MNHEY, CDR2 SVGAGI. The germline V and J ends were trimmed by 4 bases and 6 bases, with 12 bases remaining between them. This CDR3 is CASSSTLNPEAFF. CDR3 coding DNA: TGTGCCAGCAGTTCGACTCTCAACCCTGAAGCTTTCTTT.

The J gene is TRBJ2-5, the V gene TRBV2; 7 nucleotides align to TRBD1. The V and J ends lost 7 bases and 4 bases, in that order; junction bases with no gene match: 6. This CDR3 has 13 residues. Germline values: CDR1 SNHLY, CDR2 FYNNEI. The CDR3 DNA reads as TGTGCCAGCATAAGGGACAGAGGAGAGACCCAGTACTTC. This gives the protein CASIRDRGETQYF.

The V call is TRBV5-6, the J call TRBJ1-2; a possible D gene is TRBD1 (6 bases). The CDR3 consists of 19 residues. Trimming shortened V by 4 bases and J by 7 bases, and 32 bases separated the two germline ends. The germline gives CDR1 SGHDT, CDR2 YYEEEE. The CDR3 protein is CASSVGLWSGRGGEGGYTF. The CDR3 coding sequence is TGTGCCAGCAGCGTTGGGCTGTGGTCAGGCAGAGGGGGAGAGGGTGGCTACACCTTC.

V and J are TRBV30 and TRBJ2-1; tentatively, D is TRBD1 (6 bases). The CDR3 runs 12 residues. The germline gives CDR1 GTSNPN, CDR2 SVGIG (reference sequence). With 5 bases removed from V and 7 bases from J, the gap between germline ends came to 12 bases. In DNA form, the CDR3 reads TGTGCCTGGGGGTTCCAGGGGAATGAGCAGTTCTTC. Its translation: CAWGFQGNEQFF.

The chain has TRBV30 and TRBJ1-4, with 8 bases identical to TRBD1. The V gene's germline CDR1 is GTSNPN and CDR2 SVGIG (reference sequence). The trim removed 0 bases at V and 8 bases at J, leaving 5 bases unmatched. This CDR3 has 14 amino acids. The CDR3 DNA reads TGTGCCTGGAGTGTACAGGGGGTCGGGGAAAAACTGTTTTTT. Protein sequence: CAWSVQGVGEKLFF.

V and J are TRBV7-6 and TRBJ1-1, with D perhaps TRBD1 (6 bases). V was cut by 4 bases and J by 0 bases, with 12 bases left in between. CDR3 length equals 15 residues. From germline, CDR1 is SGHVS and CDR2 FNYEAQ. This CDR3 is CASSSQGKVNTEAFF. For the CDR3, the DNA is TGTGCCAGCAGCTCCCAGGGGAAAGTGAACACTGAAGCTTTCTTT.

This chain joins TRBV19 and TRBJ1-5, with D perhaps TRBD1 (5 bases). CDR1 is LNHDA, CDR2 SQIVND, per germline (reference sequence). CDR3 size: 16 residues. Trimming removed 6 bases from V and 1 base from J, with 16 bases in between. CDR3 nucleotides: TGTGCCAGTAGGGGCAGCGGGCAGGGCAGCAATCAGCCCCAGCATTTT. Its protein product is CASRGSGQGSNQPQHF.

V and J are TRBV7-9 and TRBJ2-3; 7 bases are shared with TRBD1. The germline gives CDR1 SEHNR, CDR2 FQNEAQ (reference sequence). The J segment lost 2 bases and the V segment lost 1 base, leaving 9 bases of the junction unmatched. CDR3 length: 17 amino acids. The CDR3 reads CASSLGLGTVSTDTQYF. The CDR3 coding sequence is TGTGCCAGCAGCTTAGGTTTGGGGACAGTTTCCACAGATACGCAGTATTTT.

The rearrangement links TRBV27 to TRBJ2-1; TRBD2 aligns across 7 bases. The CDR3 extends over 15 amino acids. CDR1 is MNHEY, CDR2 SMNVEV, per germline (reference sequence). Trimming removed 3 bases from V and 6 bases from J; junction bases left unmatched: 8. This chain's CDR3 is CASSFDRGVVNEQFF. In DNA form, the CDR3 reads TGTGCCAGCAGTTTCGACCGGGGGGTTGTCAATGAGCAGTTCTTC.

The CDR3 DNA reads as TGTGCCAGCAGTGAGTCGCGTGGCTACACCTTC. Translation gives CASSESRGYTF. The chain employs TRBV6-8 and TRBJ1-2; D gene uncertain. The CDR3 totals 11 residues. Germline V lookup: CDR1 MNHGY, CDR2 SAAAGT. Trimming left V 5 bases short and J 7 bases short, with 8 bases between.

The V and J genes are TRBV21-1 and TRBJ2-7; no DNA check was done on the table's D call, TRBD2. TRBV21-1 is recorded as a pseudogene. The CDR3 covers 17 residues. CDR3 DNA sequence: TGTGCCACCAGAGCGCCTAATCCGGTTCCAAGAGCCTACGAGCAGTACTTC. Its translation: CATRAPNPVPRAYEQYF.

The chain uses TRBV5-1 and TRBJ2-2, with D perhaps matching TRBD2 (5 bases). The germline gives CDR1 SGHRS, CDR2 YFSETQ. The CDR3 runs 16 residues. Trimming removed 0 bases at V and 0 bases at J, with 9 bases between. The DNA for the CDR3 is TGCGCCAGCAGCTTGGCCTTGACTACGAACACCGGGGAGCTGTTTTTT. It is translated as CASSLALTTNTGELFF.

The J gene is TRBJ2-1, the V gene TRBV5-1, with 7 nucleotides matching TRBD2. The J segment lost 7 bases and the V segment lost 4 bases, leaving 17 bases of the junction unmatched. The germline V gene has CDR1 SGHRS and CDR2 YFSETQ. The CDR3 totals 17 residues. CDR3 DNA sequence: TGCGCCAGCAGCCTGGTAATCGGGCGGGAGTTCTTAAATGAGCAGTTCTTC. This codes for CASSLVIGREFLNEQFF.

The chain recombines TRBV30 with TRBJ2-7; D ambiguous. CDR1 GTSNPN and CDR2 SVGIG come from the germline V gene (reference sequence). CDR3 length equals 11 residues. Trimming removed 3 bases at V and 0 bases at J, with 3 bases between. This CDR3 reads CAWRGSYEQYF. As DNA, the CDR3 is TGTGCCTGGAGGGGCTCCTACGAGCAGTACTTC.

The chain has TRBV10-3 and TRBJ2-5, with 9 positions matching TRBD1. The junction had 18 bases not matched to a gene; V was cut back by 8 bases and J by 2 bases. The CDR3 extends over 18 amino acids. CDR1 is ENHRY and CDR2 is SYGVKD in the germline V gene. CDR3 region: CAIGGPGQGRRRQETQYF. The CDR3 bases are TGTGCCATCGGGGGGCCTGGACAGGGGAGGAGAAGACAAGAGACCCAGTACTTC.

CDR3 coding DNA: TGTGCCAGCAGCTTGGTCGTACAGGATTCGGGCGAGCAGTACTTC. This sequence encodes CASSLVVQDSGEQYF. V gene TRBV5-6 combines with J gene TRBJ2-7, with D possibly TRBD1 on 5 matching bases. This CDR3 has 15 residues. Germline values: CDR1 SGHDT, CDR2 YYEEEE. The germline V and J ends were trimmed by 0 bases and 6 bases, with 16 bases remaining between them.

The chain carries TRBV5-4 and TRBJ2-7, with TRBD2 matching 9 bases. The CDR3 totals 14 residues. The germline gives CDR1 SGHNT, CDR2 YYREEE (reference sequence). The V segment lost 1 base and the J segment 7 bases; nucleotides outside the gene matches: 6. CDR3 in DNA: TGTGCCAGCAGCTTGTTAGCGGGAGCACAAGAGCAGTACTTC. This gives the protein CASSLLAGAQEQYF.

The table lists this clone with a count of one. V is TRBV23-1 and J is TRBJ1-1; 8 bases match TRBD1. TRBV23-1 is an ORF for which the function is uncertain. This CDR3 spans 24 amino acids. With 3 bases clipped from V and 5 bases from J, the junction kept 35 bases outside the gene matches. The CDR3 nucleotides read TGCGCCAGCAGTCAGCCGGGACAGGCCGGGCCAAAGGGCGTAAACTCCATGATTTGGACTGAAGCTTTCTTT. Translating it yields CASSQPGQAGPKGVNSMIWTEAFF.

This chain joins TRBV9 and TRBJ2-1, with TRBD1 matching over 7 bases. J lost 3 bases, V lost 4 bases, and 13 bases had no gene match. The CDR3 is 17 residues long. Germline lookup yields CDR1 SGDLS and CDR2 YYNGEE. The CDR3 nucleotides are TGTGCCAGCAGCCCCCTCTTAGGGGGCGGAGTCTACAATGAGCAGTTCTTC. This encodes CASSPLLGGGVYNEQFF.

The V call is TRBV21-1, the J call TRBJ2-5. TRBV21-1 is marked as a pseudogene. The CDR3 sequence is 14 residues long. The CDR3 bases are TGTGCCAGCGAAAACGGGACGGACCAAGAGACCCAGTACTTC. Its translation is CASENGTDQETQYF.

The chain carries TRBV28 and TRBJ2-1, with D hard to call. This CDR3 has 13 amino acids. Germline-derived CDR1 and CDR2 are MDHEN and SYDVKM. Trimming shortened V by 3 bases and J by 0 bases, and 3 bases separated the two germline ends. CDR3 coding DNA: TGTGCCAGCAGTTTGAGCTCCTACAATGAGCAGTTCTTC. This codes for CASSLSSYNEQFF.

CDR3: CASKKTQGALGYTF. The CDR3 coding sequence is TGTGCCAGCAAGAAGACGCAGGGGGCGTTAGGCTACACCTTC. The chain carries TRBV6-5 and TRBJ1-2, with TRBD1 identical over 8 bases. Germline trimming cut 7 bases from V and 8 bases from J; bases unmatched to any gene: 12. Germline V gene lookup returns CDR1 MNHEY and CDR2 SVGAGI. This CDR3 has 14 amino acids.

CDR3 residues: CASSEYGGGPNEKLFF. DNA of the CDR3: TGTGCCAGCAGTGAATACGGCGGGGGACCTAATGAAAAACTGTTTTTT. The rearrangement joins TRBV25-1 to TRBJ1-4, with D perhaps TRBD1 (5 bases). The germline gives CDR1 MGHDK, CDR2 SYGVNS. V lost 0 bases and J 3 bases, leaving 11 bases between the germline ends. The CDR3 is 16 amino acids.

The chain carries TRBV19 and TRBJ1-5; D remains unclear. The CDR3 runs 13 residues. The germline V gene encodes CDR1 LNHDA and CDR2 SQIVND (reference sequence). V was clipped by 6 bases and J by 0 bases, with 6 bases between them. CDR3 in DNA: TGTGCCAGTAGGAGGGATAGCAATCAGCCCCAGCATTTT. This translates into CASRRDSNQPQHF.

The chain joins TRBV6-1 to TRBJ2-3; D is perhaps TRBD1 or TRBD2 (6 bases each). The CDR3 sequence is 15 residues long. Looked up from germline, CDR1 is MNHNS and CDR2 is SASEGT. Trimming took 7 bases from V and 4 from J, leaving 18 bases between them. The CDR3 DNA sequence: TGTGCCAGCAAGACGGGGGCCAATGTCGCAGATACGCAGTATTTT. Translating it yields CASKTGANVADTQYF.